A selection of T cell receptor beta chains follows, all from one sample in a study of beta chain features in type 1 diabetes. Clones were sequenced by immunoSEQ multiplex PCR, and TCRdb holds only the in-frame ones, with some missing. The table records approximately 260,000 clones, around 24% of them present only once. Sample: naive CD4+ T cells from blood. All receptors come from a woman in her twenties or thirties with type 1 diabetes. CDR3s include the opening cysteine and the closing phenylalanine or tryptophan. The order of the fields is J gene, V gene, clone size, CDR3 length, D gene, CDR3 protein, CDR3 DNA. D genes are given only for firm matches. Clone size appears in some rows only: once, few, many, or a class for an expanded clone.

J: TRBJ2-1
V: TRBV7-2
size: -
length: 12
D: -
CDR3: CASSPGGYEQFF
DNA: TGTGCCAGCAGCCCAGGGGGGTATGAGCAGTTCTTC

J: TRBJ2-1
V: TRBV7-3
size: -
length: 14
D: -
CDR3: CASSLHTSPNEQFF
DNA: TGTGCCAGCAGCTTACACACTAGTCCCAATGAGCAGTTCTTC

J: TRBJ1-2
V: TRBV11-3
size: -
length: 13
D: -
CDR3: CASSSLEVYGYTF
DNA: TGTGCCAGCAGCTCGCTGGAGGTCTATGGCTACACCTTC

J: TRBJ2-7
V: TRBV28
size: few
length: 15
D: TRBD1
CDR3: CASSTTGTGFYEQYF
DNA: TGTGCCAGCAGTACGACCGGGACAGGTTTCTACGAGCAGTACTTC

J: TRBJ2-6
V: TRBV4-1
size: -
length: 9
D: -
CDR3: CASSQVKTF
DNA: TGCGCCAGCAGCCAAGTTAAGACTTTC

J: TRBJ2-3
V: TRBV9
size: -
length: 16
D: TRBD1
CDR3: CASSEAGQGATDTQYF
DNA: TGTGCCAGCAGCGAGGCCGGACAGGGGGCTACAGATACGCAGTATTTT

J: TRBJ2-1
V: TRBV7-9
size: -
length: 15
D: TRBD2
CDR3: CASSLVLANYNEQFF
DNA: TGTGCCAGCAGCTTAGTACTAGCGAACTACAATGAGCAGTTCTTC

J: TRBJ2-2
V: TRBV5-6
size: -
length: 15
D: TRBD2
CDR3: CASSFVGGPAGELFF
DNA: TGTGCCAGCAGCTTTGTGGGAGGGCCCGCCGGGGAGCTGTTTTTT

J: TRBJ1-5
V: TRBV29-1
size: few
length: 12
D: TRBD1
CDR3: CSVGQGNQPQHF
DNA: TGCAGCGTCGGACAGGGCAATCAGCCCCAGCATTTT

J: TRBJ2-5
V: TRBV5-1
size: few
length: 14
D: -
CDR3: CASSLAQEGETQYF
DNA: TGCGCCAGCAGCTTGGCCCAGGAGGGAGAGACCCAGTACTTC

J: TRBJ1-1
V: TRBV5-4
size: -
length: 14
D: -
CDR3: CASSTKKSGLEAFF
DNA: TGTGCCAGCAGCACCAAAAAGTCAGGCCTTGAAGCTTTCTTT

J: TRBJ2-7
V: TRBV5-1
size: -
length: 15
D: TRBD2
CDR3: CASSLGWGRADEQYF
DNA: TGCGCCAGCAGCTTGGGCTGGGGGAGGGCAGACGAGCAGTACTTC

J: TRBJ2-7
V: TRBV10-3
size: -
length: 16
D: -
CDR3: CAIKGTNSPPFYEQYF
DNA: TGTGCCATCAAAGGGACAAATTCACCTCCCTTTTACGAGCAGTACTTC

J: TRBJ1-1
V: TRBV29-1
size: -
length: 13
D: -
CDR3: CSVDLGGGAEAFF
DNA: TGCAGCGTTGATCTCGGAGGCGGAGCTGAAGCTTTCTTT

J: TRBJ2-1
V: TRBV30
size: -
length: 15
D: TRBD2
CDR3: CAWSGLAGGQQEQFF
DNA: TGTGCCTGGAGCGGACTAGCGGGAGGGCAACAGGAGCAGTTCTTC

J: TRBJ2-3
V: TRBV28
size: -
length: 13
D: -
CDR3: CASLEAARDTQYF
DNA: TGTGCCAGCTTGGAAGCGGCGCGGGATACGCAGTATTTT

J: TRBJ2-3
V: TRBV9
size: -
length: 16
D: TRBD2
CDR3: CASSDRTSVSTDTQYF
DNA: TGTGCCAGCAGCGACCGGACTAGCGTTAGCACAGATACGCAGTATTTT

J: TRBJ2-3
V: TRBV5-4
size: -
length: 15
D: TRBD2
CDR3: CASSEAGGVSDTQYF
DNA: TGTGCCAGCAGTGAAGCGGGAGGGGTATCAGATACGCAGTATTTT